The present T cell receptor beta chain was sequenced within a study of blood T cell repertoires in COVID-19 (dated by TCRdb to 2018 to 2020). With regard to the full study: Samples from collaborators originated in the United States, Italy and Spain and spanned both the acute and convalescent phases of COVID-19. Samples came from the ongoing ImmuneRACE study (first 160 participants) plus 1,254 subjects from 6 global collaborators. The prospective study material was composed of cDNA or gDNA derived from T cells, B-cell-depleted T cells, or PBMCs. Subjects who had been exposed to COVID-19, were actively infected with it, or had recovered from it provided the deeply sampled blood TCRbeta repertoires that made up the dataset. Where HLA class I and class II types were available, the types were taken from metadata supplied by the sample provider, not from assay-based typing. The repertoires were released in a freely available public database intended as a resource for research on the immune response to SARS-CoV-2. Nearly every sample came with metadata listing a de-identified subject ID, COVID-19 status, age in years and sex. Overall results and qualifications from the work: Clinical and demographic metadata were provided uncurated, with the amount varying by source and participant.

The immunoSEQ Assay, a bias-controlled multiplex PCR, was used to amplify TCRbeta CDR3 regions from genomic DNA. Regarding the original processing steps: The number of nucleated cells in each sample was estimated by amplification of reference gene primers within the assay. To quantify the absolute abundance of each unique TCRbeta CDR3 rearrangement, sequence reads were collapsed and filtered. For each sample, productive Simpson clonality was calculated as the square root of Simpson's diversity index over productive rearrangements. TCRdb stores this immuneACCESS table with in-frame sequences only. Part of the clones is absent; in the studies checked, under half of the shortfall reflects unresolved V genes, and no reason is known for the rest. V, J and clone size derive from that table, while D and trimming were established from the DNA sequence. Within this sample are about 120,000 clones, with 75% to 90% of them counted one time only. In total, the top ten clones hold under 35% of the sample.

Each collaborating institution followed its own protocols to collect whole blood in K2EDTA tubes. Collaborator samples were shipped for TCRbeta analysis as frozen whole blood, isolated PBMCs, or DNA extracted from either sample type. According to the germline V gene (reference sequence), CDR1 reads LNHDA and CDR2 reads SQIVND. Cut back by 3 bases and 0 bases, the V and J ends lie 9 bases apart. Its CDR3 holds 15 amino acids, cysteine through phenylalanine. Only the CDR3 region is kept as DNA, spanning 45 bases read in frame from base 1. About this clone: No antigen is known for it. No base qualities exist here, and no much larger clone lies one base off it.

This TCR was sampled from a man between 65 and 85 years old with active or convalescent COVID-19. Sequenced: peripheral blood. This chain joins TRBV19 to TRBJ2-1; the D segment could be TRBD2, given 6 matching bases. The CDR3 reads CASSMAGGSYNEQFF. The nucleotides read TGTGCCAGTAGTATGGCCGGGGGCTCCTACAATGAGCAGTTCTTC.